This is a list of T cell receptor beta chains from one sample in a study of blood T cell repertoires in COVID-19. Produced via immunoSEQ multiplex PCR; TCRdb's table is partial and in-frame only. The sample yields some 220,000 clones, approximately 80% seen once. The sample comprised peripheral blood. The receptors derive from a woman aged 60-75 years who had recovered from COVID-19. The conserved cysteine and the conserved F or W are not part of the CDR3 here. Each record gives: J gene, V gene, CDR3 protein.

j_call: TRBJ2-1; v_call: TRBV5-1; cdr3_aa: ASSGTSTTSYNEQF
j_call: TRBJ2-3; v_call: TRBV18; cdr3_aa: ASSPEGRVPDTQY
j_call: TRBJ2-5; v_call: TRBV9; cdr3_aa: ASSVDVEETQY
j_call: TRBJ2-7; v_call: TRBV15; cdr3_aa: ATSRASGGAYEQY
j_call: TRBJ2-2; v_call: TRBV11-3; cdr3_aa: ASSLGERGGANTGELF
j_call: TRBJ2-4; v_call: TRBV2; cdr3_aa: ASSPFMILN
j_call: TRBJ2-1; v_call: TRBV27; cdr3_aa: ASSSGTGSGNEQF
j_call: TRBJ2-3; v_call: TRBV9; cdr3_aa: ASSPGASTSTDTQY
j_call: TRBJ1-5; v_call: TRBV19; cdr3_aa: ASNDRGQPQH
j_call: TRBJ2-3; v_call: TRBV11-2; cdr3_aa: ASRRLAASFTDTQY
j_call: TRBJ2-3; v_call: TRBV7-8; cdr3_aa: ASSLRGSHGNTQY
j_call: TRBJ1-4; v_call: TRBV10-3; cdr3_aa: AIRTATNEKLF
j_call: TRBJ1-1; v_call: TRBV7-2; cdr3_aa: ASSFTGGKVEAF
j_call: TRBJ2-2; v_call: TRBV2; cdr3_aa: ASGRENTGELF
j_call: TRBJ1-2; v_call: TRBV18; cdr3_aa: ASSPGQSHYLYGYT
j_call: TRBJ2-7; v_call: TRBV21-1; cdr3_aa: ASSKIKGKGSYEQY
j_call: TRBJ1-4; v_call: TRBV27; cdr3_aa: ATRSVGGEKLF
j_call: TRBJ1-4; v_call: TRBV5-1; cdr3_aa: ASSPGTDLVNEKLF
j_call: TRBJ1-6; v_call: TRBV6-5; cdr3_aa: ASHARGSNSPLH
j_call: TRBJ2-2; v_call: TRBV30; cdr3_aa: AWMREAGGRTGELF
j_call: TRBJ1-6; v_call: TRBV12-3/TRBV12-4; cdr3_aa: ASSLRVGSPLH
j_call: TRBJ2-2; v_call: TRBV12-3/TRBV12-4; cdr3_aa: ASSLPNTGELF
j_call: TRBJ1-6; v_call: TRBV30; cdr3_aa: AWSSEGSPLH
j_call: TRBJ2-2; v_call: TRBV9; cdr3_aa: ASSALAGFQDTGELF